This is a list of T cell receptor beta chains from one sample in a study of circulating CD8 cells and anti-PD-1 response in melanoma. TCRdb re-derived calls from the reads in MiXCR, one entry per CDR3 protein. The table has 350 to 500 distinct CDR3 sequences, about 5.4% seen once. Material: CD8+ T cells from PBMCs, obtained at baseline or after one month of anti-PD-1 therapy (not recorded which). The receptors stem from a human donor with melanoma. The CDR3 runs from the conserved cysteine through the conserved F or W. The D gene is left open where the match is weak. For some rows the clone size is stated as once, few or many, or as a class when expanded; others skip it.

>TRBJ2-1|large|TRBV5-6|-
TGTGCCAGCAGTCGTCTCATTTCCGGGACGGAGGCTTACAATGAGCAGTTCTTC
CASSRLISGTEAYNEQFF
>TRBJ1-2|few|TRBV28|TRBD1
TGTGCCAGCAGTCCCTCGAGGACAGGGTCTAACTATGGCTACACCTTC
CASSPSRTGSNYGYTF
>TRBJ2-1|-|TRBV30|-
TGTGCCTGGAGTTTGGACCTTCCTAGTGAGCAGTTCTTC
CAWSLDLPSEQFF
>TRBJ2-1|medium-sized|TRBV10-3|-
TGTGCCATCAGTGACGAGTTGTCGACTAGAGGCGATGAGCAGTTCTTC
CAISDELSTRGDEQFF
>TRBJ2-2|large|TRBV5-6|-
TGTGCCAGCAGCCCAACTACGAACACCGGGGAGCTGTTTTTT
CASSPTTNTGELFF
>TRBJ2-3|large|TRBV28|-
TGTGCCAGCACCCCCGGCGAGGGCAGGTACACAGATACGCAGTATTTT
CASTPGEGRYTDTQYF
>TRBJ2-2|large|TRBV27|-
TGTGCCAGCAGTTACGACACGCAGCCCGGGGAGCTGTTTTTT
CASSYDTQPGELFF
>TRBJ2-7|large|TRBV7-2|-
TGTGCCAGCAGCCTCGACACAGCCTACGAGCAGTACTTC
CASSLDTAYEQYF
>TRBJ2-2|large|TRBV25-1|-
TGTGCCAGCAGTGACGCGGGGACCGGGGAGCTGTTTTTT
CASSDAGTGELFF
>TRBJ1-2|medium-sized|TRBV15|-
TGTGCCACCAGGTTGACAGGACCTACTAACTATGGCTACACCTTC
CATRLTGPTNYGYTF
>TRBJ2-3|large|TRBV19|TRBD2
TGTGCCAGTACTAGCGGGGGTAGCACAGATACGCAGTATTTT
CASTSGGSTDTQYF
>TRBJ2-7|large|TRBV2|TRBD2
TGTGCCAGCGACCTAGCGGGGAAGAGCTCCTACGAGCAGTACTTC
CASDLAGKSSYEQYF
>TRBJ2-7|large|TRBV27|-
TGTGCCAGCAGTTCCCTCCTCATGACGGGGAGCTCCTACGAGCAGTACTTC
CASSSLLMTGSSYEQYF
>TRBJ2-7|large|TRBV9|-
TGTGCCAGCAGCCCCTCCCCCCAGGGGTCCTACGAGCAGTACTTC
CASSPSPQGSYEQYF
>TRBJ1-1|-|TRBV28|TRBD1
TGTGCCAGCAGTTTGAGGGGGACAGCCGACACTGAAGCTTTCTTT
CASSLRGTADTEAFF
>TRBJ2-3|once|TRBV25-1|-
TGTGCCAGCAGTGAAGGTCAATTTCACACAGATACGCAGTATTTT
CASSEGQFHTDTQYF
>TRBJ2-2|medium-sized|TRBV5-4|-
TGTGCCAGCAGCTTGGATGGAGGGGGCGGCACCGGGGAGCTGTTTTTT
CASSLDGGGGTGELFF
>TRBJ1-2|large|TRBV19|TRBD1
TGTGCCAGTAGTCCCTCGGACAGGGCTTTCGGTGGCTACACCTTC
CASSPSDRAFGGYTF
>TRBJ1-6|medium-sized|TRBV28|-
TGTGCCAGCAGTTTGACAGTTAATTCACCCCTCCACTTT
CASSLTVNSPLHF
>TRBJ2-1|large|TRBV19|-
TGTGCCAGTAGTATAGTTAGCAGCTACAATGAGCAGTTCTTC
CASSIVSSYNEQFF
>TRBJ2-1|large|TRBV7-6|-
TGTGCCAGCAGCTTAGATGGGCACAATGAGCAGTTCTTC
CASSLDGHNEQFF
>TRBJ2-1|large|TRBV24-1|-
TGTGCCACCAGTGATACGGGTCAAGGAGGGGAGCAGTTCTTC
CATSDTGQGGEQFF
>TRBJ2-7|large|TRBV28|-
TGTGCCAGCAGTTTCGCCCTGACTTACCCGAGCTACGAGCAGTACTTC
CASSFALTYPSYEQYF
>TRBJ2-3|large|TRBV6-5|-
TGTGCCAGCAGTGTCGGGGCTGCAGATACGCAGTATTTT
CASSVGAADTQYF
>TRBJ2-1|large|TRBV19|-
TGTGCCACCAGACGCGACGTGGGGGGCTTAACCTACAATGAGCAGTTCTTC
CATRRDVGGLTYNEQFF
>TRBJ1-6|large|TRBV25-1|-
TGTGCCAGCAGTGAATCGGCAGGAAATTCACCCCTCCACTTT
CASSESAGNSPLHF
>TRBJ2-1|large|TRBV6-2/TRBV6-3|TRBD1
TGTGCCAGCGGGACAGGGGATTACAATGAGCAGTTCTTC
CASGTGDYNEQFF
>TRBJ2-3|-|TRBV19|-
TGTGCCAGTAGTATAGGCACGGCGGGCACAGATACGCAGTATTTT
CASSIGTAGTDTQYF
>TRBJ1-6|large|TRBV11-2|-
TGTGCCAGCAGCCACAGAAAAGTAATAGGATCACCCCTCCACTTT
CASSHRKVIGSPLHF
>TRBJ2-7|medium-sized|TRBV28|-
TGTGCCAGCAGCAACACTGGGATGGACCGTCCCTACGAGCAGTACTTC
CASSNTGMDRPYEQYF
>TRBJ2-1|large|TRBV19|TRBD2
TGTGCCAGTAGTATAGACCGGGAAAGGCGGGAGGGCCTCAATGAGCAGTTCTTC
CASSIDRERREGLNEQFF
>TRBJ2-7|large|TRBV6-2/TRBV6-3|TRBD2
TGTGCCAGCAGTTACCGGGAGGGCGCGAACGAGCAGTACTTC
CASSYREGANEQYF
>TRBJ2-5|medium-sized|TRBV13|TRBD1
TGTGCCAGCAGTCTGAGACAGGGGCGACAAGAGACCCAGTACTTC
CASSLRQGRQETQYF
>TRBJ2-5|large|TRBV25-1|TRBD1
TGTGCCAGCAGCGCAGGGGACAGTAGGGAGACCCAGTACTTC
CASSAGDSRETQYF
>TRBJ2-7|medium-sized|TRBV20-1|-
TGCAGTGCTACCCCCGTGACGCGGATGGTCGGAGAGCAGTACTTC
CSATPVTRMVGEQYF
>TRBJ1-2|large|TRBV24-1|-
TGTGCCACCAGTGGGGGCAGGGCGGACTATGGCTACACCTTC
CATSGGRADYGYTF
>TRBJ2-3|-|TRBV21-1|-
TGTGCCCGACCGACGTACCGCTTCACAGATACGCAGTATTTT
CARPTYRFTDTQYF
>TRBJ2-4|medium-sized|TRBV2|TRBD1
TGTGCCAGCAGTTCGACAGGGGGGACGGACATTCAGTACTTC
CASSSTGGTDIQYF
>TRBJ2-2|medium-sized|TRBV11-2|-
TGTGCCAGCAGCTTTGGGCAGGCTTACACCGGGGAGCTGTTTTTT
CASSFGQAYTGELFF
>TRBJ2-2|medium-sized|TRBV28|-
TGTGCCAGCGCCGAGGGACGCCCGAACACCGGGGAGCTGTTTTTT
CASAEGRPNTGELFF
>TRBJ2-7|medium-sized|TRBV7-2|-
TGTGCCAGCAGCTTAGGGGGAACCTACGAGCAGTACTTC
CASSLGGTYEQYF
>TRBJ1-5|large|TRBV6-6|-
TGTGCCAGCAGTCACTCCCCCAATCAGCCCCAGCATTTT
CASSHSPNQPQHF
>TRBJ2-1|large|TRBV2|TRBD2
TGTGCCAGCAGTTCGCGACTAGCGGGAGTACACAATGAGCAGTTCTTC
CASSSRLAGVHNEQFF
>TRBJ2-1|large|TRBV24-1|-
TGTGCCACCAGTGGGGTTGGAAACTACAATGAGCAGTTCTTC
CATSGVGNYNEQFF
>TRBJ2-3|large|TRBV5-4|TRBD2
TGTGCCAGCAGCTTGGTAGAGCGGGGGGGCCCAGATACGCAGTATTTT
CASSLVERGGPDTQYF
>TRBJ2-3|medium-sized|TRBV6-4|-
TGTGCCAGCAGTGACTCGAAGGACGGGTCCTTGGATACGCAGTATTTT
CASSDSKDGSLDTQYF
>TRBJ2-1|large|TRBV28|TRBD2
TGTGCCAGCAGTACTAGGTCAAGGACTAGCGCCATTCGCTCCTACAATGAGCAGTTCTTC
CASSTRSRTSAIRSYNEQFF
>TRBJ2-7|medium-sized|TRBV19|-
TGTGCCAGTAACATCCCCGAAACAGCGGCAACCTACGAGCAGTACTTC
CASNIPETAATYEQYF
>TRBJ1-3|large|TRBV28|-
TGTGCCAGCAGGTATACAGAAAACTCTGGAAACACCATATATTTT
CASRYTENSGNTIYF
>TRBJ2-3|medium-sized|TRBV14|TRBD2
TGTGCCAGCAGCGCCACTTTAGCGGGGGGGCCTGATACGCAGTATTTT
CASSATLAGGPDTQYF
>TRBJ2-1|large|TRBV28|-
TGTGCCAGCAGTACCAGAGAATCCTACAATGAGCAGTTCTTC
CASSTRESYNEQFF
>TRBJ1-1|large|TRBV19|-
TGTGCCAGTAGTATAGGACGGGGCACTGAAGCTTTCTTT
CASSIGRGTEAFF
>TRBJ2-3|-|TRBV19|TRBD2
TGCGCCAGTACTAGCGGGGGTAGCACAGGTACGCAGTATTTT
CASTSGGSTGTQYF
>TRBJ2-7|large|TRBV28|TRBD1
TGTGCCAGCTGGGGCCGGGACAGGGGATACGAGCAGTACTTC
CASWGRDRGYEQYF
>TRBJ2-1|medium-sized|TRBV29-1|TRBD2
TGCAGCGTTGATTTTAGCGGGAGTGGAAATGAGCAGTTCTTC
CSVDFSGSGNEQFF